The sequence of this T cell receptor (beta chain) was determined in a study of post-analysis software for immune sequencing data. Background on the study: Several disease courses (relapsing-remitting, secondary progressive and progressive-relapsing) of multiple sclerosis were included. General study points: TRBV5-6, TRBV5-1 and TRBV20-1 belonged to a set of a handful of TRBV segments that were more frequent in patients than controls. Multiple sclerosis was associated with a significant reduction in normalized Chao1 diversity relative to controls. By F measure, strong co-clustering occurred among samples prepared in the same batch.

This clonotype has just a few counts. The target antigen is unknown. CDR1 and CDR2 from the germline V gene are MNHNY and SVGAGI (reference sequence). The CDR3 extends over 13 amino acids. J lost 4 bases, V lost 5 bases, and 3 bases had no gene match. cDNA libraries of TCR beta carried unique molecular identifiers. A population of roughly 0.85 to 10 million T cells gave rise to about half a million cDNA molecules. TCRdb passed the PCR reads through MiXCR, listing each CDR3 protein once. The sample contains 700,000 to 800,000 distinct CDR3 sequences, roughly 27% of which appear only once. Sample: blood. The chain employs TRBV6-6 and TRBJ1-1; 8 nucleotides line up with TRBD1. This TCR came from a girl aged 10 to 17 with multiple sclerosis. The CDR3 reads CASSDRGPTEAFF. CDR3 in DNA: TGTGCCAGCAGTGACAGGGGTCCCACTGAAGCTTTCTTT.